The entry below describes one T cell receptor beta chain. The germline V gene has CDR1 MNHEY and CDR2 SVGAGI. CDR3 length: 14 amino acids. Trimming removed 7 bases from V and 7 bases from J; junction bases left unmatched: 6. The sample originates from a study of blood T cell repertoires in COVID-19. Study information: Material from acute and convalescent COVID-19 was sourced from the United States, Italy and Spain. The analysed material was cDNA or gDNA that came from T cells, B-cell-depleted T cells, or PBMCs.

In the original processing: Reference gene primer amplification gave estimated nucleated cell counts. TCRdb's copy holds only in-frame clones and misses some; the assay was immunoSEQ multiplex PCR. V, J and clone size were drawn from that table, and D and trimming were deduced from the DNA. Here the sample spans around 200,000 clones, roughly 86% being singletons. This chain joins TRBV6-5 and TRBJ1-6, with 8 bases that match TRBD1. The TCR sequence derives from a man aged 40-55 years with active or convalescent COVID-19. Input material: peripheral blood. CDR3 nucleotide sequence: TGTGCCAGCACTCAGGGGGCTGGGAATTCACCCCTCCACTTT. It yields the protein CASTQGAGNSPLHF.